The clone carrying this T cell receptor (beta chain) was detected many times. It was with unique molecular identifiers that the TCRbeta library was prepared. TCRdb passed the PCR reads through MiXCR, listing each CDR3 protein once. Of 150,000 to 200,000 distinct CDR3 sequences listed, less than 8% are singletons. This specimen belongs to a study of T-cell reconstitution after alpha-beta-depleted transplantation in children. V was trimmed by 4 bases and J by 5 bases, leaving 11 bases between them. Germline V gives CDR1 DFQATT, CDR2 SNEGSKA (reference sequence). The CDR3 sequence is 12 residues long. The rearrangement uses TRBV20-1 and TRBJ1-2; possibly TRBD1 for D (6 bases). The sequenced sample was PBMCs from the stem cell graft donor, obtained from the stem cell graft. The source of this sequence is a human donor who donated a stem cell graft to a child with Wiskott-Aldrich syndrome. CDR3 in DNA: TGCAGTGCTAACAGGGAAGGGTATGGCTACACCTTC. Translation gives CSANREGYGYTF.